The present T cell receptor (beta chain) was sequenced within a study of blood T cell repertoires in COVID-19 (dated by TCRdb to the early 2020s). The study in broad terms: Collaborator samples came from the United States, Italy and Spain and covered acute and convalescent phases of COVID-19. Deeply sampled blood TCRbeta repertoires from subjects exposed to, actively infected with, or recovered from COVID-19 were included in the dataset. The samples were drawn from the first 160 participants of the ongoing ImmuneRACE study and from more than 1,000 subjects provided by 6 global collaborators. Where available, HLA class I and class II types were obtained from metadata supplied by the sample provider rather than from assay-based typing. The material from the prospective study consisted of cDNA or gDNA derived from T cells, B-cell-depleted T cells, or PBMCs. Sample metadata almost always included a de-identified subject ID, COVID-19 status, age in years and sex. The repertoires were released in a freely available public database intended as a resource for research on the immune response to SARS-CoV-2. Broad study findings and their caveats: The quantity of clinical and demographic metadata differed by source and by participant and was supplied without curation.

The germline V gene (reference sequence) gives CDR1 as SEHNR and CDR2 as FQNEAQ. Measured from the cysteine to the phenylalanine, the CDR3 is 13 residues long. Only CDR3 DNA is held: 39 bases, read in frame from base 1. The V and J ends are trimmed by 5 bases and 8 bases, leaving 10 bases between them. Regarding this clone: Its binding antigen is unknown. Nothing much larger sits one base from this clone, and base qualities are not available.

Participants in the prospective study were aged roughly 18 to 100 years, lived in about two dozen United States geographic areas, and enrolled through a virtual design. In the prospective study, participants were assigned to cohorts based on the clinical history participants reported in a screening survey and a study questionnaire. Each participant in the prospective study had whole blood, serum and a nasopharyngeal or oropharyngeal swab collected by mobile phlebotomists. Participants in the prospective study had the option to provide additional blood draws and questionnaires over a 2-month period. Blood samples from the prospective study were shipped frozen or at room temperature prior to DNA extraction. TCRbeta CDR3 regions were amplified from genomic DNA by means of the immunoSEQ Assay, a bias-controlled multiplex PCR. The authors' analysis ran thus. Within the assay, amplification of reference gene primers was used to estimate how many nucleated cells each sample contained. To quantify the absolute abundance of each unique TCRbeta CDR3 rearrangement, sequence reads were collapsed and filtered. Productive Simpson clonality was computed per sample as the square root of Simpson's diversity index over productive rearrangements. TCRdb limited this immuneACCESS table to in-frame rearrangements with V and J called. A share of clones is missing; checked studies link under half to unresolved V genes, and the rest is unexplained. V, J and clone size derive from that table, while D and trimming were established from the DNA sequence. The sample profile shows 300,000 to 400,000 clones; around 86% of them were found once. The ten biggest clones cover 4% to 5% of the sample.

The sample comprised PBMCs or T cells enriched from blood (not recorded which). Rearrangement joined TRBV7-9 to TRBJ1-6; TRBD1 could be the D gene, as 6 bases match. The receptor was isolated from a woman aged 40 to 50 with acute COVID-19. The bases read TGTGCCAGCAGCCCGGGGGGCGATTCACCCCTCCACTTT. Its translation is CASSPGGDSPLHF.